Given below is one TCR beta chain in context. The data are from a study of control samples from healthy donors and cancer patients. TCRdb keeps only in-frame clones here, not all; method: immunoSEQ multiplex PCR. The table lists about 250,000 clones, over 75% of them singletons. Sequenced material: PBMCs. The sequence was obtained from a woman aged 60-70 years with lung cancer.

The CDR3 is CASSVYGASTYEQYF. DNA of the CDR3: TGTGCCAGTAGTGTTTACGGGGCATCCACCTACGAGCAGTACTTC. V usage is TRBV19 and J usage is TRBJ2-7; either TRBD1 or TRBD2 may supply D (5 bases each). The germline V gene has CDR1 LNHDA and CDR2 SQIVND (reference sequence). CDR3 length: 15 residues. V lost 5 bases to trimming and J lost 2 bases, with 16 bases between them.